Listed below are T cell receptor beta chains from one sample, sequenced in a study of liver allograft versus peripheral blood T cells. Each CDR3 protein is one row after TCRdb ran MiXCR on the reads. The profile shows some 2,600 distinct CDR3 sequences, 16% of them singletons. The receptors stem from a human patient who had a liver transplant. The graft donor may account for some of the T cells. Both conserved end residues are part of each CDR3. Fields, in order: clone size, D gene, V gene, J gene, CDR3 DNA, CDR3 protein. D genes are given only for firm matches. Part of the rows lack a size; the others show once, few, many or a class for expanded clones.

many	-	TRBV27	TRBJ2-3	TGTGCCAGCAGTTTATACCAGGGAACAGATACGCAGTATTTT	CASSLYQGTDTQYF
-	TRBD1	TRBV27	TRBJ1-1	TGTGCCAGCAGTCACCAAGGACAGGGGGGCTCTGAAGCTTTCTTT	CASSHQGQGGSEAFF
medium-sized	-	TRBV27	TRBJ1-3	TGTGCCAGCAGTTCCCACAGCAGCTCTGGAAACACCATATATTTT	CASSSHSSSGNTIYF
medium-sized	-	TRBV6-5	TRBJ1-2	TGTGCCAGCAGTTACCAGGGAGGAAACGATGGCTACACCTTC	CASSYQGGNDGYTF
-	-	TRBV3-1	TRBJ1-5	TGTGCCAGCAGCCAAGATAAGGGGAATGGTAGCCATCAGCCCCAGCATTTT	CASSQDKGNGSHQPQHF
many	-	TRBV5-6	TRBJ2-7	TGTGCCAGCAGCTTGTGGCCGAGACCCTACGAGCAGTACTTC	CASSLWPRPYEQYF
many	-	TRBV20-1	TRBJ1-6	TGCAGTGCTAGTCCCTATAGGGATTTGAATTCACCCCTCCACTTT	CSASPYRDLNSPLHF
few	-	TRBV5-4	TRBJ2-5	TGTGCCAGCAGCTTGTTCGGCGGCCAAGAGACCCAGTACTTC	CASSLFGGQETQYF
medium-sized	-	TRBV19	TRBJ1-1	TGTGCCAGTAGTCCTACAGGCTACACTGAAGCTTTCTTT	CASSPTGYTEAFF
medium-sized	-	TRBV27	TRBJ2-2	TGTGCCAGCAGTTTATCCAGGCAGGTCAAAACCGGGGAGCTGTTTTTT	CASSLSRQVKTGELFF
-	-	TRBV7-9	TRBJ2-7	TGTGCCAGCAGCTTAGCGCTAGGGGTAACAGCCTACGAGCAGTACTTC	CASSLALGVTAYEQYF
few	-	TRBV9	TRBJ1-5	TGTGCCAGCAGCGTAAGCGGAGGATCGCAGCCCCAGCATTTT	CASSVSGGSQPQHF
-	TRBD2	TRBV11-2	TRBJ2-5	TGTGCCAGCAGTGGAAGTTTAGCGGGGGGGCACGAGACCCAGTACTTC	CASSGSLAGGHETQYF
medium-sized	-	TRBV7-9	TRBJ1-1	TGTGCCAGCAGCCTGACGACAGGGAACACTGAAGCTTTCTTT	CASSLTTGNTEAFF
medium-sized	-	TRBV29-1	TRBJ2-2	TGCAGCGCCGAAGTAGACGGCAGGGGAGGAACCGGGGAGCTGTTTTTT	CSAEVDGRGGTGELFF
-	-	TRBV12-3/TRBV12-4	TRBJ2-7	TGTGCCAGCACCAGGGGGTGGCGGGAGGTCGACGAGCAGTACTTC	CASTRGWREVDEQYF
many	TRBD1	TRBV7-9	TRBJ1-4	TGTGCCAGCAGCTCCGCGACAGGGGATCAGGAAAAACTGTTTTTT	CASSSATGDQEKLFF
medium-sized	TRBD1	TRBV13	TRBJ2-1	TGTGCCAGCAGCTTAAACCCGGACAGGGGTAACCATGAGCAGTTCTTC	CASSLNPDRGNHEQFF
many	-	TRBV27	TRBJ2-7	TGTGCCAGCAGCTCTAATCCCTACGAGCAGTACTTC	CASSSNPYEQYF
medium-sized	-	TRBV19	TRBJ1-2	TGTGCCAGTAGTATAGGCGTCCTCGGCGGCTACACCTTC	CASSIGVLGGYTF
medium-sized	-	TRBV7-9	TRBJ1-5	TGTGCCAGCAGCTTAGCGACAGGCAATCAGCCCCAGCATTTT	CASSLATGNQPQHF
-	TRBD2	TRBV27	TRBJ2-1	TGTGCCAGCACCCTAGCGGGGGGGCTATACAATGAGCAGTTCTTC	CASTLAGGLYNEQFF
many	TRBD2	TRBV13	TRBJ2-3	TGTGCCAGCAGCTCGACTAGCGGGGGGGTGGGCACGCAGTATTTT	CASSSTSGGVGTQYF
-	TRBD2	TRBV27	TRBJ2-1	TGTGCCAGCAGAGGACTAGCGGGCTACAATGAGCAGTTCTTC	CASRGLAGYNEQFF
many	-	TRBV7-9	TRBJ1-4	TGTGCCAGCAGCTTAGGGAGGGCGGTGAATGAAAAACTGTTTTTT	CASSLGRAVNEKLFF
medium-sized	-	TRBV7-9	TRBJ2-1	TGTGCCAGCAGCCCGGGCCCCGACAATGAGCAGTTCTTC	CASSPGPDNEQFF
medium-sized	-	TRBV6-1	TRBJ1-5	TGTGCCAGCAGTGATTATTCAGTCAATCAGCCCCAGCATTTT	CASSDYSVNQPQHF
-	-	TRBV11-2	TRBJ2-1	TGTGCCAGCAGCTTACAGGGTAATGAGCAGTTCTTC	CASSLQGNEQFF
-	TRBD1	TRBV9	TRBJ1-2	TGTGCCAGCAGCCTTGGGACAGGGGGGAGCTATGGCTACACCTTC	CASSLGTGGSYGYTF
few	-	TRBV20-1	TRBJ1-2	TGCAGTGCTTCCGGGACCGTCTATGGCTACACCTTC	CSASGTVYGYTF
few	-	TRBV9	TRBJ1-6	TGTGCCAGCAGCGTAGATCCCGACTATAATTCACCCCTCCACTTT	CASSVDPDYNSPLHF
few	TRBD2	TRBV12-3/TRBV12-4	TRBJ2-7	TGTGCCAGCAGTCTTAGTAGCGGGGGGTCCTACGAGCAGTACTTC	CASSLSSGGSYEQYF
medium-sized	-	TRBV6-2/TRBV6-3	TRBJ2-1	TGTGCCAGCAGTTACGATAGCCCGACAGTTAAAGGGCAGGATGAGCAGTTCTTC	CASSYDSPTVKGQDEQFF